This T cell receptor beta chain is from a study of T cell repertoires in aging, cancer and after chemotherapy. Study as a whole: Donors were grouped into six age bands spanning 30 or younger through 70 or older. Healthy donor repertoires were recorded over several months to years and showed clear clonal overlap.

With respect to this clonotype: The antigen remains undetermined.

General observations from the study: Immunological memory after chemotherapy cannot be judged from the repertoire data. In each cancer cohort, median generation probability increased across chemotherapy, suggesting thymic output rebounded.

A mixed TRB-A/B primer pool amplified rearranged TRB by multiplex touch-down PCR. TCRdb processed the multiplex PCR reads anew with MiXCR; each CDR3 protein has one entry. Of several thousand distinct CDR3 sequences detected, roughly two fifths appear once; the ten largest clones hold 3.5% to 4%. The CDR3 loop spans 15 amino acids. From germline, CDR1 is MNHGY and CDR2 SVAAGI. V dropped 6 bases and J dropped 2; count of bases not matched to a gene: 4. Peripheral blood genomic DNA, not sorted cells or RNA, was the template. The clonotype was recovered from a human donor in good health. The rearrangement uses TRBV6-9 and TRBJ2-1; TRBD2 agrees at 10 bases. Sequenced sample: blood. The CDR3 bases are TGTGCCAGCAGGATTAGCGGGGGGACCTACAATGAGCAGTTCTTC. It yields the protein CASRISGGTYNEQFF.